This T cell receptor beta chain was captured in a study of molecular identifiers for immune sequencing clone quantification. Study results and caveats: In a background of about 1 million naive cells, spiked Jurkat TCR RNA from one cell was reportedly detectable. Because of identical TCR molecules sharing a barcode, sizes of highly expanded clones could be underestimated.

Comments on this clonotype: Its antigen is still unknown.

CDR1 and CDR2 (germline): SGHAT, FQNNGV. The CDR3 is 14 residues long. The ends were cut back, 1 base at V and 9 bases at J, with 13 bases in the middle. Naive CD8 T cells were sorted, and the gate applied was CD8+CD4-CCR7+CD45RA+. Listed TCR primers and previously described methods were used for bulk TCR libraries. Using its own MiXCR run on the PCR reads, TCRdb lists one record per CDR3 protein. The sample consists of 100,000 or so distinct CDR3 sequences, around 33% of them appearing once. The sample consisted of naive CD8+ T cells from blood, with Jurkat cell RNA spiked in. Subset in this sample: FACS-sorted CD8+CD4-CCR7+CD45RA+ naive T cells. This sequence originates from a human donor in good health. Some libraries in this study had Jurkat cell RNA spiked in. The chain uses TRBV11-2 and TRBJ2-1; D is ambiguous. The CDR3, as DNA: TGTGCCAGCAGCTTAGTTTATGGGTTAGCTGAGCAGTTCTTC. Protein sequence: CASSLVYGLAEQFF.